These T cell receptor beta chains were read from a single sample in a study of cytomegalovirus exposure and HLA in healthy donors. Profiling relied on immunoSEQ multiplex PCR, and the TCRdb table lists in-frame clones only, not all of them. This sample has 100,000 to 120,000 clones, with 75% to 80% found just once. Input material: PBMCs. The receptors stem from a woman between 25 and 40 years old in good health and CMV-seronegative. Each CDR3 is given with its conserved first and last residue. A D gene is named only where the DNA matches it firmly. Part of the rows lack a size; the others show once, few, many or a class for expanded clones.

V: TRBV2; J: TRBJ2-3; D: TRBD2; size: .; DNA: TGTGCCAGCAGTGGAGAGACTAGCGGGAGGATAAATACGCAGTATTTT; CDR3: CASSGETSGRINTQYF
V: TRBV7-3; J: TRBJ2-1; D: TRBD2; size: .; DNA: TGTGCCAGCAGCCCCTGGACTAGCGGGAGTGGTAATGAGCAGTTCTTC; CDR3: CASSPWTSGSGNEQFF
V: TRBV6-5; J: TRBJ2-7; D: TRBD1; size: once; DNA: TGTGCCAGCAGTTACATCCAGGGGGCTTACGAGCAGTACTTC; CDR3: CASSYIQGAYEQYF
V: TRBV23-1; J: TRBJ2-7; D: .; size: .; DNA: TGCGCCAGCAGTCAATCCCGTTCGTACAGGTCGCCCTACGAGCAGTACTTC; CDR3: CASSQSRSYRSPYEQYF
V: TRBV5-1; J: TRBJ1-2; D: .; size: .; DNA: TGCGCCAGCAGTTTGACAGAAATCTATGGCTACACCTTC; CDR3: CASSLTEIYGYTF
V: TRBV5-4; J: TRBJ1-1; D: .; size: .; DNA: TGTGCCAGCAGCTTGGAGGCAGGGGCTGATGCTTTCTTT; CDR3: CASSLEAGADAFF
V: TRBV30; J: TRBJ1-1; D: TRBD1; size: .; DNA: TGTGCCTGGAGTGGGGGTATAGGGGGCCAGAACACTGAAGCTTTCTTT; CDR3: CAWSGGIGGQNTEAFF
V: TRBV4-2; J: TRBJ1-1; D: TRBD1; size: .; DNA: TGTGCCAGCAGCCAAGGAGGGGGCCTTACGCACACTGAAGCTTTGTTT; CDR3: CASSQGGGLTHTEALF
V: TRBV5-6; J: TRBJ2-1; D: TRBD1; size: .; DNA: TGTGCCAGCAGCGCGGAGACAGGGGGCTATGAGCAGTTCTTC; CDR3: CASSAETGGYEQFF
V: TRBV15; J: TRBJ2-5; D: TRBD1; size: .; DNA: TGTGCCACCAGCAGGTGGGACAGGGAAGAGACCCAGTACTTC; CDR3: CATSRWDREETQYF
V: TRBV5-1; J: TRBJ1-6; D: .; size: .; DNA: TGCGCCAGCAGCTTGGGTCTATCCTATAATTCACCCCTCCACTTT; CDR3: CASSLGLSYNSPLHF
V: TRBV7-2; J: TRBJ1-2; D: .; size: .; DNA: TGTGCCAGCAGCGAAACTTCTGGCTATGGCTACACCTTC; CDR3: CASSETSGYGYTF
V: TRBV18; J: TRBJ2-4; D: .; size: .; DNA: TGTGCCAGCTCGCTAAGGGGGGGAGTGGTGGACATTCAGTACTTC; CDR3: CASSLRGGVVDIQYF
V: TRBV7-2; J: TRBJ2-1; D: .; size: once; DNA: TGTGCCAGCAGCTTAGGCCCTCGGTCCTACAATGAGCAGTTCTTC; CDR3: CASSLGPRSYNEQFF
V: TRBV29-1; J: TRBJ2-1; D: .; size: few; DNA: TGCAGCGTTGATTCGGGGGGCCTCTACAATGAGCAGTTCTTC; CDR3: CSVDSGGLYNEQFF
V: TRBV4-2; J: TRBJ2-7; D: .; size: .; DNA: TGTGCCAGCAGCCAAGGTCAGGACAGCTCCTACGAGCAGTACTTC; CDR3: CASSQGQDSSYEQYF
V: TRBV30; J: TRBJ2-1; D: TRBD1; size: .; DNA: TGTGCCTGGAGTGCCGGGACAGGCTTACATGAGCAGTTCTTC; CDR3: CAWSAGTGLHEQFF
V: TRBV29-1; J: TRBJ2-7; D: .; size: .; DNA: TGCAGCGTTGAGTCACAGGGAGAGCAGTACTTC; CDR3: CSVESQGEQYF
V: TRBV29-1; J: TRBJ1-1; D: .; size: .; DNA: TGCAGCGTTTCACCGGGGGGAGGGACTGAAGCTTTCTTT; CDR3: CSVSPGGGTEAFF
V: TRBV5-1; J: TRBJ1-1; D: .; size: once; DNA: TGCGCCAGCAGCTTTGAGGGAGTGGTCATGAACACTGAAGCTTTCTTT; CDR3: CASSFEGVVMNTEAFF
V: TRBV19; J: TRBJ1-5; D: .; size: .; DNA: TGTGCCAGTAGTATGTCGAGGGATCAGCCCCAGCATTTT; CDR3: CASSMSRDQPQHF
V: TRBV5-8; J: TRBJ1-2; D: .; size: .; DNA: TGTGCCAGCAGCTTGTCGCGCGACTATGGCTACACCTTC; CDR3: CASSLSRDYGYTF
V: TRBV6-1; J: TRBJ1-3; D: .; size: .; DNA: TGTGCCAGCAGTGAAAGGGGGTTTCTTGGAAACACCATATATTTT; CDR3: CASSERGFLGNTIYF
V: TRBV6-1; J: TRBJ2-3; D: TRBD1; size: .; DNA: TGTGCCAGCAGTGTTAGGGGGCAGGCAACAGATACGCAGTATTTT; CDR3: CASSVRGQATDTQYF
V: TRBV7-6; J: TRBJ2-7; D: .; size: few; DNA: TGTGCCAGCAGCCCCGGGGAAGCGGGTACGACCTACGAGCAGTACTTC; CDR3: CASSPGEAGTTYEQYF